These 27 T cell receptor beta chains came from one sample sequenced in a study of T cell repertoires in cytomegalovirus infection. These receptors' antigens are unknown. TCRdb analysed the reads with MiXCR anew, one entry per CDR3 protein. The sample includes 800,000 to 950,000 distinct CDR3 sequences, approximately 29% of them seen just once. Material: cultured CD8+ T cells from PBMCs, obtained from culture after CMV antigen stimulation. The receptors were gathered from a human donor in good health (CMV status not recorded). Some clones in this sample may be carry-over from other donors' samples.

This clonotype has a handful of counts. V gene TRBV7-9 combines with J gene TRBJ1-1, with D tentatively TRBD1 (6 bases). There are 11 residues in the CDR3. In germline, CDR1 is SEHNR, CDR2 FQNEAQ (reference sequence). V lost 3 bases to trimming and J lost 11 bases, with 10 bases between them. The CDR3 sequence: CASSFGGQAFF. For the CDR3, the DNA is TGTGCCAGCAGCTTTGGGGGGCAGGCTTTCTTT.

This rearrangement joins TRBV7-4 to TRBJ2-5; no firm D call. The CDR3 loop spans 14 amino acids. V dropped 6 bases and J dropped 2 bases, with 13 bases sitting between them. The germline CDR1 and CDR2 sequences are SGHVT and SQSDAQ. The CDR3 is CASRTHAAQETQYF. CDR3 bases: TGTGCCAGCAGGACCCACGCAGCACAAGAGACCCAGTACTTC. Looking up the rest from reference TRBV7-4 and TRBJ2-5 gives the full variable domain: GAGVSQSPRYKVAKRGRDVALRCDSISGHVTLYWYRQTLGQGSEVLTYSQSDAQRDKSGRPSGRFSAERPERSVSTLKIQRTEQGDSAVYLCASRTHAAQETQYFGPGTRLLVL.

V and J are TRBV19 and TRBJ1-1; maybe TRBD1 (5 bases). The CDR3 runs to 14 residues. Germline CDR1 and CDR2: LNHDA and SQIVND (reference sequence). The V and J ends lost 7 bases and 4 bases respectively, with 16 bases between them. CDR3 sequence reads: CASKPGRWGTEAFF. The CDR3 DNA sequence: TGTGCCAGTAAACCGGGACGGTGGGGCACTGAAGCTTTCTTT.

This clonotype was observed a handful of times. Written as DNA, the CDR3 is TGTGCCATCAGTGAGGGACAGGGTTCGAACACCGGGGAGCTGTTTTTT. It codes for CAISEGQGSNTGELFF. This chain uses TRBV10-3 with TRBJ2-2; 8 positions agree with TRBD1. Germline V CDR1 and CDR2: ENHRY, SYGVKD. V was clipped by 2 bases and J by 0 bases; unmatched bases: 2. CDR3 size: 16 residues.

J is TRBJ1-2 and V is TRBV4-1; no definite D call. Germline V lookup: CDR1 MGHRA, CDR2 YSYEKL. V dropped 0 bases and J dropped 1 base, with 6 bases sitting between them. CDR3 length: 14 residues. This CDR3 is CASSQEQSNYGYTF. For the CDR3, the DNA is TGCGCCAGCAGCCAAGAGCAGAGTAACTATGGCTACACCTTC.

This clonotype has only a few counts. DNA for the CDR3: TGTGCCAGCAGCATGGGACCACCTAACTATGGCTACACCTTC. Its translation: CASSMGPPNYGYTF. This rearrangement joins TRBV7-9 to TRBJ1-2, with D tentatively TRBD1 (5 bases). Germline V gives CDR1 SEHNR, CDR2 FQNEAQ (reference sequence). Trimming removed 5 bases at V and 0 bases at J, with 10 bases between. The CDR3 loop spans 14 amino acids.

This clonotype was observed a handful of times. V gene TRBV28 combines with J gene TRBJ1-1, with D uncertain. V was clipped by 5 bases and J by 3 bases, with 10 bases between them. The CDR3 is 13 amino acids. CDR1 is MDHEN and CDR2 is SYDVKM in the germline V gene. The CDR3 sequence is CASSGFGYTEAFF. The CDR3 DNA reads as TGTGCCAGCAGTGGGTTCGGGTACACTGAAGCTTTCTTT.

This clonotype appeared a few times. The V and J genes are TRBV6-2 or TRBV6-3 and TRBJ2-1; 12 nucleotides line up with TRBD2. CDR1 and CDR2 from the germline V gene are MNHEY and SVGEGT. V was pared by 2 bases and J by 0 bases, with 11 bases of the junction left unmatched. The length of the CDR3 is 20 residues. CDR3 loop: CASSYASGGVLASSYNEQFF. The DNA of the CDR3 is TGTGCCAGCAGTTACGCTAGCGGGGGGGTTTTAGCGAGCTCCTACAATGAGCAGTTCTTC.

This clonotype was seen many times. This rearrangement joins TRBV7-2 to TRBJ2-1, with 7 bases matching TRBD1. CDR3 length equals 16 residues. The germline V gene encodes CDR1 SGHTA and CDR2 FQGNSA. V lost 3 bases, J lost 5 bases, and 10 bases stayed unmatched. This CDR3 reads CASSFYRTGGHNEQFF. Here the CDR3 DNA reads TGTGCCAGCAGCTTCTATCGGACAGGAGGACACAATGAGCAGTTCTTC.

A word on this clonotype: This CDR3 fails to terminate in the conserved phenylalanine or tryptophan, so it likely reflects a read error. CDR3 bases: TGCGCCAGCAGCGGACTAGCGGAGAGCTACAATGAGCAGTTCCTC. Translating gives CASSGLAESYNEQFL. V and J are TRBV4-1 and TRBJ2-1; TRBD2 aligns across 10 bases. Trimming cost V 5 bases and J 3 bases; bases outside gene matches: 4. CDR3 size: 15 residues. Germline CDR1 and CDR2: MGHRA and YSYEKL.

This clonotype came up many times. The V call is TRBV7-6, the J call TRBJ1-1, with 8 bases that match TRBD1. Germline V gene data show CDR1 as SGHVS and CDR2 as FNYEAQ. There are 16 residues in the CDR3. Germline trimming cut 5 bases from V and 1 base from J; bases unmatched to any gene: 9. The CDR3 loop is CASSAPAGTGNTEAFF. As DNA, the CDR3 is TGTGCCAGCAGCGCCCCCGCCGGGACAGGGAACACTGAAGCTTTCTTT.

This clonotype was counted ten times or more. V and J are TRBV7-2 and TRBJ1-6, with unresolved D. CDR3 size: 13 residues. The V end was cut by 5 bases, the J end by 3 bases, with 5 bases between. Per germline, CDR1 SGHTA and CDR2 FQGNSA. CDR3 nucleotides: TGTGCCAGCAGCGAATACTATAATTCACCCCTCCACTTT. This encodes CASSEYYNSPLHF.

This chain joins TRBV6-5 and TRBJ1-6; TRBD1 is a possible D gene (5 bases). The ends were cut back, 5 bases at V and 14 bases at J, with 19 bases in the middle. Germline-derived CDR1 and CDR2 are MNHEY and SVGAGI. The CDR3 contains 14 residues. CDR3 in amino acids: CASSPDIGISSLHF. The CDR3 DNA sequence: TGTGCCAGCAGTCCGGACATCGGAATCTCGTCCCTCCACTTT.

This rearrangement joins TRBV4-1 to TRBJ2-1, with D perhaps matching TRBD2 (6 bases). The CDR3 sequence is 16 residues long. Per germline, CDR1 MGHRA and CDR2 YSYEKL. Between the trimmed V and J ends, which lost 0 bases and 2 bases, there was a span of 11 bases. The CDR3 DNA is TGCGCCAGCAGCCAAGAGGGCGGGAACCCCTACAATGAGCAGTTCTTC. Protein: CASSQEGGNPYNEQFF.

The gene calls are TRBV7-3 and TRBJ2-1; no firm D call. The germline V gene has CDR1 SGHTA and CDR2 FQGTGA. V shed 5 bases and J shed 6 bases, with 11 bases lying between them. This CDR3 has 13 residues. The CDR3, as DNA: TGTGCCAGCAGCCCGGACCCCGCCAATGAGCAGTTCTTC. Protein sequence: CASSPDPANEQFF.

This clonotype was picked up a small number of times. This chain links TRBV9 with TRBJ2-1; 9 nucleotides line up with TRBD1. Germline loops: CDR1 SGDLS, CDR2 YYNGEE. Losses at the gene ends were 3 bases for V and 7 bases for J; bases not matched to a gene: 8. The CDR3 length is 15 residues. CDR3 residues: CASSASGTGRNEQFF. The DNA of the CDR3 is TGTGCCAGCAGCGCCTCCGGGACAGGGAGGAATGAGCAGTTCTTC.

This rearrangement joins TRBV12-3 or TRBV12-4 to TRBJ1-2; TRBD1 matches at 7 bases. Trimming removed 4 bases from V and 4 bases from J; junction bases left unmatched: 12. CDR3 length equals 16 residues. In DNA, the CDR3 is TGTGCCAGCAGTTCCCTAGGGGGCGAATCTTTCTATGGCTACACCTTC. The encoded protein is CASSSLGGESFYGYTF.

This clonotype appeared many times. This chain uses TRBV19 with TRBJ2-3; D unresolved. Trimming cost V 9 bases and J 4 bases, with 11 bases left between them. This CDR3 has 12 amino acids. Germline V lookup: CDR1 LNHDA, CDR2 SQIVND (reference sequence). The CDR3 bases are TGTGCCAGCAGTCGTGGTCCAGATACGCAGTATTTT. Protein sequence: CASSRGPDTQYF.

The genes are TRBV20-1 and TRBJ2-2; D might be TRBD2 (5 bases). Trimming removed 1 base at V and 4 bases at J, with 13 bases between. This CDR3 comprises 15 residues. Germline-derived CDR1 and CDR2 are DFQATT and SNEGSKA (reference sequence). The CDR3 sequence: CSARALAGGTGELFF. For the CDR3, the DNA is TGCAGTGCTAGAGCCCTCGCGGGTGGCACCGGGGAGCTGTTTTTT.

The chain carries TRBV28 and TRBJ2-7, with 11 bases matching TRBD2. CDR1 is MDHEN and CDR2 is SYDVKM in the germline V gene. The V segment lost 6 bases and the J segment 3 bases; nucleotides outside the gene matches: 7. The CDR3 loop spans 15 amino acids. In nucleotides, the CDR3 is TGTGCCAGCAGCCAACTAGCGGGGGAATTCTACGAGCAGTACGTC. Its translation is CASSQLAGEFYEQYV.

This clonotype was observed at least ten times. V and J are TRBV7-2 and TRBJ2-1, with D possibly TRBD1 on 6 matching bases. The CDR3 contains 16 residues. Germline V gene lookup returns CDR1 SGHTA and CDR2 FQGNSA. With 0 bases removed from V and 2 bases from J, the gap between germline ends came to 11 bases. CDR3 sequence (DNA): TGTGCCAGCAGCTTAGCGTTGACAGGTACCTACAATGAGCAGTTCTTC. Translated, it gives CASSLALTGTYNEQFF.

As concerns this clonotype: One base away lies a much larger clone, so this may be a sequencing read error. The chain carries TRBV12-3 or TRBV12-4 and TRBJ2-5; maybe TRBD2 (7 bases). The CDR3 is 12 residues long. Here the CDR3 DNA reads TGTGCCAGCGGGGGGGGACAAGAGACCCGGTACTTC. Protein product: CASGGGQETRYF.

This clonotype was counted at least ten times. CDR3 in DNA: TGTGCCAGCAGCTTAGAGGCAGGGGCCCAGAACACTGAAGCTTTCTTT. Amino acids: CASSLEAGAQNTEAFF. The chain carries TRBV7-6 and TRBJ1-1; D perhaps matches TRBD1 (6 bases). The ends were cut back, 1 base at V and 1 base at J, with 13 bases in the middle. Germline values: CDR1 SGHVS, CDR2 FNYEAQ. This CDR3 has 16 amino acids.

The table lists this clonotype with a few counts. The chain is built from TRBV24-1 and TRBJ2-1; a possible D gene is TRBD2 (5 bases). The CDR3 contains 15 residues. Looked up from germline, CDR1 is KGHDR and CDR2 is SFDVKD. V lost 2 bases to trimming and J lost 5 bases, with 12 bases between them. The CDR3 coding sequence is TGTGCCACCAGTGATTCCCGCCTAGCCGACAATGAGCAGTTCTTC. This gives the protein CATSDSRLADNEQFF.

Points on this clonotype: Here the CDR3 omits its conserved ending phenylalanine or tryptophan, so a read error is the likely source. CDR3 residues: CASSQDAGTYEQYS. CDR3 DNA: TGCGCCAGCAGCCAAGATGCGGGGACCTACGAGCAGTACTCC. The chain uses TRBV4-1 and TRBJ2-7, with a tentative D call TRBD2 (6 bases). This CDR3 comprises 14 residues. Trimming pared 0 bases from V and 2 bases from J, leaving 8 bases between. Germline CDR1 reads MGHRA; CDR2 reads YSYEKL.

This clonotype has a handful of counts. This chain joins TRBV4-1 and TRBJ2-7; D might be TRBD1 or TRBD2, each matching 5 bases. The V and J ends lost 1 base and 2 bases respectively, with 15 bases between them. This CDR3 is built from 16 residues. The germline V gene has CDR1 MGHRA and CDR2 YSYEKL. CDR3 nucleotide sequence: TGCGCCAGCAGCCAAGCCGGGACGGCGCCAACCTACGAGCAGTACTTC. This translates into CASSQAGTAPTYEQYF.

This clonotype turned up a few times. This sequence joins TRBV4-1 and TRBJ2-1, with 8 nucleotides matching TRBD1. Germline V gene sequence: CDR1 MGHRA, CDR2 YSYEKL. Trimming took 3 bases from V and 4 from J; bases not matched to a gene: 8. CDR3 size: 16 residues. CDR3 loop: CASSHEGQGSYNEQFF. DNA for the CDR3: TGCGCCAGCAGCCATGAAGGACAGGGTTCTTACAATGAGCAGTTCTTC.